This T cell receptor (beta chain) was sequenced in a study of monozygotic twins with inflammatory bowel disease. Notes on this clonotype: The antigen is unknown.

TCRdb processed the 5' RACE reads again and assigns one entry to each CDR3 protein, with no DNA. This repertoire includes approximately 330,000 distinct CDR3 sequences. The germline V gene encodes CDR1 SGHRS and CDR2 YFSETQ. The CDR3 is 15 amino acids. Study-level points and caveats: Clonotype sharing was lower in IBD patients than healthy twins, most markedly with disease activity. Limited statistical power may explain no repertoire similarity difference between concordant and discordant twins.

This TCR derives from a human donor with ulcerative colitis or Crohn's disease, or a healthy co-twin of an affected twin (not recorded which). J is TRBJ1-2 and V is TRBV5-1; TCRdb calls TRBD1, which cannot be checked without DNA. Input material: blood. CDR3 residues: CASSLGTASNYGYTF.